This note documents a single TCR beta chain sequence. What it binds is unknown. Between the trimmed V and J ends, which lost 6 bases and 6 bases, there was a span of 12 bases. CDR3 length: 12 residues. The germline V gene has CDR1 WSHSY and CDR2 SAAADI. The sample originates from a study of shared clonotypes between healthy human individuals. Study-wide context: Aged between 18 and 49, the donors were a couple of women and three men.

All the donors were Caucasian adults who lived in Nashville, Tennessee. Whole-study findings and limits: Donor clonotype sharing was expected to depend on sequencing depth.

Replicate PCRs for unsorted PBMC used approximately 0.3 ug DNA (approximately 31,000 T cell genomes). The repertoire was sequenced with immunoSEQ multiplex PCR; TCRdb's copy has only in-frame clones and lacks some. This sample has fewer than 550,000 clones, with over 60% found just once. Sequencing input: PBMCs. The sequence derives from a woman in her forties in good health. Some clones in this sample may be carry-over from other donors' samples. J is TRBJ2-7 and V is TRBV10-2; TRBD1 might be the D (5 bases). CDR3 coding DNA: TGCGCCAGCAGCTGGCAAGGGGCCGAGCAGTACTTC. Its translation is CASSWQGAEQYF.